The table lists the clone carrying this T cell receptor (beta chain) with a count of one. As yet, its antigen is unknown. The sample originates from a study of CD8+CD57+ T cells in acquired aplastic anemia. The sequenced patients had an expansion of CD8+CD57+ cells seen by flow cytometry. None of the patients had been given any therapy when their blood was sampled. The study's findings and limits: Patients and healthy controls showed no significant CD8+ Simpson's diversity difference. About 27 CD8+ CDR3 sequences were shared between patients and controls.

Genomic DNA provided the template from which TCR beta VDJ and CDR3 profiles were obtained. TCRdb redid the calling of the reads with MiXCR, one entry per CDR3 protein. The sample has 200,000 to 300,000 distinct CDR3 sequences; around half are singletons. Sequencing was performed on sorted CD4+, CD8+, or CD8+CD57+ T cells (not recorded which) from PBMCs. This sequence originates from a human donor with aplastic anemia.

CDR3 sequence: CSARDVGRDGLYEQYF. In DNA, the CDR3 is TGCAGTGCTAGAGATGTCGGCAGGGATGGGCTCTACGAGCAGTACTTC. The chain is built from TRBV20-1 and TRBJ2-7; D might be TRBD1 (5 bases). Trimming shortened V by 0 bases and J by 3 bases, and 18 bases separated the two germline ends. Germline V CDR1 and CDR2: DFQATT, SNEGSKA (reference sequence). The CDR3 runs 16 residues.